A single sample is the source of the 2 T cell receptor beta chains below, sequenced in a study of T cell responses to AZD1222 COVID-19 vaccine. The assay was immunoSEQ multiplex PCR, and TCRdb's table has in-frame clones only and misses some. Of approximately 100,000 clones in the sample, over 75% were seen once. Sequencing used peripheral blood, obtained on day 0 of AZD1222 vaccination. These receptors originate from an adult in good health.

The chain combines TRBV28 with TRBJ1-5, with a possible D match to TRBD1 (6 bases). The V end was cut by 5 bases, the J end by 1 base, with 9 bases between. The CDR3 consists of 14 residues. Germline CDR1 reads MDHEN; CDR2 reads SYDVKM. CDR3: CASSTGRSNQPQHF. The CDR3 nucleotides read TGTGCCAGCAGTACAGGGAGGAGCAATCAGCCCCAGCATTTT.

For the CDR3, the DNA is TGTGCCAGCAGCGTAGCTTCAGCAACGACCCTTGAAGCTTTCTTT. This codes for CASSVASATTLEAFF. This chain connects TRBV9 to TRBJ1-1; D gene ambiguous. The V gene's germline CDR1 is SGDLS and CDR2 YYNGEE. V was cut by 0 bases and J by 7 bases, with 16 bases left in between. The CDR3 is 15 residues long.